One and the same sample provided the 24 T cell receptor beta chains below, sequenced in a study of cytomegalovirus exposure and HLA in healthy donors. The PCR employed 60 Vbeta primers together with 13 Jbeta primers. Some clones are missing from TCRdb's copy, which holds only in-frame ones; the method was immunoSEQ multiplex PCR. The table for this sample gives about 140,000 clones. Sequenced sample: PBMCs. The receptors were sampled from a male donor in good health and CMV-seronegative.

V and J are TRBV19 and TRBJ1-1; perhaps TRBD1 as D (6 bases). Germline V gives CDR1 LNHDA, CDR2 SQIVND (reference sequence). Trimming pared 6 bases from V and 1 base from J, leaving 18 bases between. The CDR3 has 16 residues. CDR3 in amino acids: CASSPGVGARNTEAFF. CDR3 nucleotides: TGTGCCAGTAGCCCAGGGGTGGGAGCTCGGAACACTGAAGCTTTCTTT.

J is TRBJ2-7 and V is TRBV5-1; possibly TRBD1 for D (6 bases). Germline-derived CDR1 and CDR2 are SGHRS and YFSETQ. This CDR3 is built from 15 residues. V was clipped by 0 bases and J by 5 bases, with 15 bases between them. CDR3 sequence: CASSLVGKNRDEQYF. The CDR3 nucleotides read TGCGCCAGCAGCTTGGTGGGAAAAAACAGGGACGAGCAGTACTTC.

The CDR3: CASSQNAGGRYEQYF. The CDR3 DNA reads TGTGCCAGCAGCCAGAACGCGGGAGGCCGCTACGAGCAGTACTTC. The chain couples TRBV7-2 to TRBJ2-7; 8 bases are a match to TRBD2. Germline values: CDR1 SGHTA, CDR2 FQGNSA. There are 15 residues in the CDR3. V lost 5 bases and J lost 3; bases outside the gene matches: 9.

This chain connects TRBV19 to TRBJ1-5, with 7 bases identical to TRBD1. After removal of 9 bases from V and 7 bases from J, the junction contained 18 bases not matched to a gene. This CDR3 comprises 16 residues. The V gene's germline CDR1 is LNHDA and CDR2 SQIVND (reference sequence). CDR3: CASGGPLDRAVQPQHF. The CDR3 DNA reads TGTGCCAGCGGAGGACCCCTCGACAGGGCGGTCCAGCCCCAGCATTTT.

This chain connects TRBV5-6 to TRBJ1-2, with TRBD1 matching 7 bases. The CDR3 consists of 13 residues. Germline V lookup: CDR1 SGHDT, CDR2 YYEEEE. After removal of 3 bases from V and 4 bases from J, the junction contained 3 bases not matched to a gene. The CDR3 reads CASSSTGSYGYTF. DNA of the CDR3: TGTGCCAGCAGCTCGACAGGGAGCTATGGCTACACCTTC.

J is TRBJ2-1 and V is TRBV15; D may be TRBD2 (6 bases). The CDR3 loop spans 20 amino acids. The V and J ends lost 1 base and 0 bases respectively, with 22 bases between them. From germline, CDR1 is LNHNV and CDR2 YYDKDF (reference sequence). The CDR3 region has the DNA TGTGCCACCAGCAGAGGATGGACGGAGGGACCCACCCGCTCCTACAATGAGCAGTTCTTC. Translated, it gives CATSRGWTEGPTRSYNEQFF.

The rearrangement links TRBV18 to TRBJ1-2, with D possibly matching TRBD1 (5 bases). Germline CDR1 KGHSH, CDR2 LQKENI. Trimming pared 4 bases from V and 0 bases from J, leaving 12 bases between. CDR3 size: 15 residues. CDR3 protein: CASSLSRETNYGYTF. The CDR3 nucleotides are TGTGCCAGCTCACTTTCCAGGGAAACTAACTATGGCTACACCTTC.

CDR3 DNA: TGTGCCAGCAACCCAGGGGTTTCCAGGGAGCTGTTTTTT. Translation gives CASNPGVSRELFF. The rearrangement joins TRBV7-9 to TRBJ2-2, with D perhaps matching TRBD1 (6 bases). The CDR3 is 13 amino acids. The V end was cut by 7 bases, the J end by 9 bases, with 15 bases between. The germline V gene has CDR1 SEHNR and CDR2 FQNEAQ (reference sequence).

The rearrangement links TRBV27 to TRBJ1-4, with 9 bases lining up with TRBD1. Per germline, CDR1 MNHEY and CDR2 SMNVEV (reference sequence). This CDR3 spans 14 amino acids. V was clipped by 8 bases and J by 5 bases; unmatched bases: 6. The chain's CDR3 is CASARGTGNEKLFF. CDR3 coding DNA: TGTGCCAGCGCTCGGGGGACAGGGAATGAAAAACTGTTTTTT.

The CDR3, as DNA: TGTGCCAGCAGCCGAATCGCCGGGACAGGGAACGAGCAGTACTTC. Protein: CASSRIAGTGNEQYF. The chain is built from TRBV5-6 and TRBJ2-7; TRBD1 agrees at 9 bases. Losses at the gene ends were 4 bases for V and 5 bases for J; bases not matched to a gene: 10. The germline gives CDR1 SGHDT, CDR2 YYEEEE. CDR3 length: 15 residues.

The chain has TRBV6-1 and TRBJ2-3; D may be TRBD2 (5 bases). V lost 6 bases and J lost 0, with 13 bases in between. The germline gives CDR1 MNHNS, CDR2 SASEGT. This CDR3 is 15 amino acids long. The CDR3 DNA follows: TGTGCCAGCAGGCTCCGGACTCCAAGCACAGATACGCAGTATTTT. The encoded protein is CASRLRTPSTDTQYF.

CDR3 sequence (DNA): TGCAGCGGGAACAGGGGGCGAAGAACTGAAGCTTTCTTT. Protein: CSGNRGRRTEAFF. The chain has TRBV29-1 and TRBJ1-1; 9 nucleotides agree with TRBD1. The V segment lost 7 bases and the J segment 5 bases; nucleotides outside the gene matches: 8. Germline V gene sequence: CDR1 SQVTM, CDR2 ANQGSEA. This CDR3 comprises 13 residues. The full variable domain, rest sourced from reference TRBV29-1 and TRBJ1-1, is SAVISQKPSRDICQRGTSLTIQCQVDSQVTMMFWYRQQPGQSLTLIATANQGSEATYESGFVIDKFPISRPNLTFSTLTVSNMSPEDSSIYLCSGNRGRRTEAFFGQGTRLTVV.

This rearrangement joins TRBV25-1 to TRBJ2-7; weak D call: TRBD1 (5 bases). V lost 7 bases and J 0 bases, leaving 10 bases between the germline ends. CDR1 MGHDK and CDR2 SYGVNS come from the germline V gene. The CDR3 spans 13 residues. The CDR3, as DNA: TGTGCCAGCACTCAGGGAAACTCCTACGAGCAGTACTTC. Its translation is CASTQGNSYEQYF.

The chain employs TRBV6-1 and TRBJ1-4; 9 bases map to TRBD1. V gave up 2 bases and J gave up 4 bases; unmatched junction bases: 5. This CDR3 contains 16 residues. Germline V gene data show CDR1 as MNHNS and CDR2 as SASEGT. The CDR3 loop reads CASSEKGTGRNEKLFF. As DNA, the CDR3 is TGTGCCAGCAGTGAAAAGGGGACAGGGCGTAATGAAAAACTGTTTTTT.

The rearrangement uses TRBV7-8 and TRBJ2-3; 8 nucleotides line up with TRBD2. Germline CDR1 SGHVS, CDR2 FQNEAQ. V lost 8 bases to trimming and J lost 3 bases; unmatched junction nucleotides: 10. The CDR3 extends over 15 amino acids. CDR3 in amino acids: CASGWTGGPTDTQYF. The CDR3 nucleotides read TGTGCCAGCGGATGGACGGGAGGGCCAACAGATACGCAGTATTTT.

The J gene is TRBJ1-1, the V gene TRBV7-9; D might be TRBD1 (5 bases). Per the germline V gene, CDR1 is SEHNR and CDR2 is FQNEAQ (reference sequence). Trimming left V 3 bases short and J 8 bases short, with 13 bases between. CDR3 length equals 13 residues. The CDR3 DNA sequence: TGTGCCAGCAGCTTGGGGACCGGGGGGGAAGCTTTCTTT. It translates to CASSLGTGGEAFF.

V gene TRBV5-8 combines with J gene TRBJ2-5; 12 nucleotides match TRBD2. The CDR3 length is 17 residues. Germline assignment: CDR1 SGHTS and CDR2 YDEGEE. V dropped 4 bases and J dropped 0; count of bases not matched to a gene: 7. The CDR3 loop reads CASSVWTSGTYQETQYF. The DNA of the CDR3 is TGTGCCAGCAGCGTCTGGACTAGCGGGACCTACCAAGAGACCCAGTACTTC.

V gene TRBV9 combines with J gene TRBJ1-1, with 11 bases that match TRBD1. With V trimmed by 4 bases and J by 5 bases, 7 bases remained unmatched. The CDR3 consists of 15 residues. Germline V CDR1 and CDR2: SGDLS, YYNGEE. The CDR3 is CASSPGQGARTEAFF. CDR3 nucleotide sequence: TGTGCCAGCAGCCCCGGACAGGGGGCGAGGACTGAAGCTTTCTTT.

V usage is TRBV30 and J usage is TRBJ2-2; D is ambiguous. Looked up from germline, CDR1 is GTSNPN and CDR2 is SVGIG (reference sequence). The CDR3 is 13 residues long. Trimming took off 1 base at V and 2 bases at J, with 5 bases between the two ends. Here the CDR3 reads CAWSELNTGELFF. The DNA for the CDR3 is TGTGCCTGGAGTGAACTTAACACCGGGGAGCTGTTTTTT.

V and J are TRBV7-2 and TRBJ2-2, with D perhaps matching TRBD2 (5 bases). V lost 3 bases to trimming and J lost 7 bases, with 15 bases between them. Germline CDR1 reads SGHTA; CDR2 reads FQGNSA. CDR3 length: 15 residues. CDR3 in amino acids: CASSFAGGWGGELFF. For the CDR3, the DNA is TGTGCCAGCAGCTTCGCCGGCGGGTGGGGCGGGGAGCTGTTTTTT.

The chain has TRBV5-3 and TRBJ1-1; D is undetermined. TRBV5-3 counts as an open reading frame of uncertain function. V was pared by 3 bases and J by 6 bases, with 18 bases between. The CDR3 sequence is 15 residues long. Written as DNA, the CDR3 is TGTGCCAGAAGCTGGCGACCGGGAGTCCGAGCTGAAGCTTTCTTT. Protein product: CARSWRPGVRAEAFF.

The rearrangement links TRBV30 to TRBJ1-1, with 9 bases aligning to TRBD1. Germline trimming cut 4 bases from V and 1 base from J; bases unmatched to any gene: 7. This CDR3 has 15 amino acids. Germline V lookup: CDR1 GTSNPN, CDR2 SVGIG (reference sequence). The CDR3 loop is CAWKPPGQGNTEAFF. In nucleotides, the CDR3 is TGTGCCTGGAAACCTCCGGGACAGGGGAACACTGAAGCTTTCTTT.

As DNA, the CDR3 is TGTGCCAGCAGTTTACAACAGACAGGTAATCAGCCCCAGCATTTT. This gives the protein CASSLQQTGNQPQHF. This sequence joins TRBV27 and TRBJ1-5, with a tentative D call TRBD1 (6 bases). V shed 2 bases and J shed 4 bases, with 12 bases lying between them. CDR1 is MNHEY, CDR2 SMNVEV, per germline (reference sequence). The CDR3 runs to 15 residues.

The V call is TRBV30, the J call TRBJ1-1; D is unresolved. Germline loops: CDR1 GTSNPN, CDR2 SVGIG (reference sequence). Trimming removed 0 bases at V and 0 bases at J, with 5 bases between. This CDR3 has 13 amino acids. The CDR3 region has the DNA TGTGCCTGGAGTGTATCCTTGAACACTGAAGCTTTCTTT. This codes for CAWSVSLNTEAFF.